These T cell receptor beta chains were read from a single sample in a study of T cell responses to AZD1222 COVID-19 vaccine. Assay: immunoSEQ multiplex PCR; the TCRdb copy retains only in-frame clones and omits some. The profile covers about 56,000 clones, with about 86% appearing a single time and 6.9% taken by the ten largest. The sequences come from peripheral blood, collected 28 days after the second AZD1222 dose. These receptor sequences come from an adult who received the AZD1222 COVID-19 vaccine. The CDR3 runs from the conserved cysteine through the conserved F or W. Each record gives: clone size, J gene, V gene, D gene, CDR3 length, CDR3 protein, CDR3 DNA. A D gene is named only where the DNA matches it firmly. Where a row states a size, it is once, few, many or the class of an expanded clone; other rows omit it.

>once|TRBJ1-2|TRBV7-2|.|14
CASSLDFQGGGYTF
TGTGCCAGCAGCTTAGATTTTCAGGGTGGTGGCTACACCTTC
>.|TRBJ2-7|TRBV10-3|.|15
CAISEFTGRTYEQYF
TGTGCCATCAGTGAGTTTACGGGGCGCACATACGAGCAGTACTTC
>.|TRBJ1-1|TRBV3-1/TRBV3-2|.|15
CASPAPGRGNTEAFF
TGTGCCAGCCCCGCTCCGGGACGGGGGAACACTGAAGCTTTCTTT
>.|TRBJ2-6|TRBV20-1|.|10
CRAGANVLTF
TGCAGGGCTGGGGCCAACGTCCTGACTTTC
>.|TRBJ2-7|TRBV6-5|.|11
CASSTSREQYF
TGTGCCAGCAGTACATCCCGGGAGCAGTACTTC
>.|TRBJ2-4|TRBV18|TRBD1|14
CASSRRTGGDIQYF
TGTGCCAGCTCACGTCGGACAGGGGGTGACATTCAGTACTTC
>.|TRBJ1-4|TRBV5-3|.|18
CARSSLKSPTGPNEKLFF
TGTGCCAGAAGCTCGCTCAAATCACCGACAGGCCCTAATGAAAAACTGTTTTTT
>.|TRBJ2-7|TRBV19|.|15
CASSGRTPSSYEQYF
TGTGCCAGTAGCGGACGGACTCCTAGCTCCTACGAGCAGTACTTC
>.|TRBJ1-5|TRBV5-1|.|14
CASSLGQGGEPQHF
TGCGCCAGCAGCTTGGGCCAGGGAGGGGAGCCCCAGCATTTT
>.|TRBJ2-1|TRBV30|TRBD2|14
CAWSVLAGYNEQFF
TGTGCCTGGAGTGTACTAGCGGGGTACAATGAGCAGTTCTTC
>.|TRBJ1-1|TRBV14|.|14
CASSYGGLNTEAFF
TGTGCCAGCAGCTACGGCGGGTTGAACACTGAAGCTTTCTTT
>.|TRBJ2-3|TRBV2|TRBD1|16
CASEDREIWGTDTQYF
TGTGCCAGCGAGGACAGGGAGATTTGGGGAACAGATACGCAGTATTTT
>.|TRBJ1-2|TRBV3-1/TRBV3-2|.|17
CASSPPRRRGIGYGYTF
TGTGCCAGCAGCCCCCCTCGTAGACGGGGGATAGGGTATGGCTACACCTTC
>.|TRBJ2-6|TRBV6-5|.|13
CAGGASGANVLTF
TGCGCAGGTGGGGCCTCTGGGGCCAACGTCCTGACTTTC
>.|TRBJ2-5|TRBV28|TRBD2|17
CASSRGLAGGIGETQYF
TGTGCCAGCAGTCGGGGACTAGCGGGGGGTATTGGTGAGACCCAGTACTTC
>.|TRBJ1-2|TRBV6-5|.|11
CASQADYGYTF
TGTGCCAGCCAGGCAGACTATGGCTACACCTTC
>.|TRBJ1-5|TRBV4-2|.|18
CASSQDPIGGFSNQPQHF
TGTGCCAGCAGCCAAGATCCAATCGGCGGATTTAGCAATCAGCCCCAGCATTTT